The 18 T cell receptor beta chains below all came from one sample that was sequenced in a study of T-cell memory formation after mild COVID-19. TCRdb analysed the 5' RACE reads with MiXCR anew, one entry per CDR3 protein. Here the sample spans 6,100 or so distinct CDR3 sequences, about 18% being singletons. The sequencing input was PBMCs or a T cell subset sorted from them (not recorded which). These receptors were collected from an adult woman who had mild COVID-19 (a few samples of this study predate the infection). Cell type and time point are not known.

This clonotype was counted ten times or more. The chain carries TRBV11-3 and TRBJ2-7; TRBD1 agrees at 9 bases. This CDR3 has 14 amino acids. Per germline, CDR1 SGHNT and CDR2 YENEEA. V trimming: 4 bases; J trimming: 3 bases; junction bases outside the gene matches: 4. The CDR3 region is CASSSDRGDYEQYF. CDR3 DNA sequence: TGTGCCAGCAGCTCGGACAGGGGCGACTACGAGCAGTACTTC.

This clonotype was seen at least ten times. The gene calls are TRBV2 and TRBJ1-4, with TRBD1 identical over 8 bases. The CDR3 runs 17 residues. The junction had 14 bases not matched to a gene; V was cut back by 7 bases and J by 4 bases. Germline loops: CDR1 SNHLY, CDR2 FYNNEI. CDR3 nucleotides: TGTGCCAGCATTCAAACCCCCGACAGGGGCTTTAATGAAAAACTGTTTTTT. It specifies CASIQTPDRGFNEKLFF.

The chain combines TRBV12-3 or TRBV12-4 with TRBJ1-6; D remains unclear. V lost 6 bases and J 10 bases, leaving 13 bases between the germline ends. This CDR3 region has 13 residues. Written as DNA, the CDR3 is TGTGCCAGCAGCCTCATATGGGAATCACCCCTCCACTTT. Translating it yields CASSLIWESPLHF.

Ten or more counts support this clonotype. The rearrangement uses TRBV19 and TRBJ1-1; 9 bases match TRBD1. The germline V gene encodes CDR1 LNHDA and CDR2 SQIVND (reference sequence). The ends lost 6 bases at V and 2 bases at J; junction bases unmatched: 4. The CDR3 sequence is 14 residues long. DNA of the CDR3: TGTGCCAGTAGCTGGGGACAGGGAAACACTGAAGCTTTCTTT. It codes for CASSWGQGNTEAFF.

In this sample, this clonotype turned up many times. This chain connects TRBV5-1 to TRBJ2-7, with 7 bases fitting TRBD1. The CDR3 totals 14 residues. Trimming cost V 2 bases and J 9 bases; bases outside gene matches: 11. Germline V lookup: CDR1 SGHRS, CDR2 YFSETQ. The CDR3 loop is CASSFLPDRDGQYF. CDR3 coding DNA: TGCGCCAGCAGCTTTCTCCCAGACAGGGACGGGCAGTACTTC.

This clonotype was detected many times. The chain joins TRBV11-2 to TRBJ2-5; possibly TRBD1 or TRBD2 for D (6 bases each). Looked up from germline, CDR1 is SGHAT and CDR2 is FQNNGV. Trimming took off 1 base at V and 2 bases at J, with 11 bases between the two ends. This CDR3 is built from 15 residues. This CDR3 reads CASSLGGASQETQYF. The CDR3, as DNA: TGTGCCAGCAGCTTAGGGGGGGCCTCACAAGAGACCCAGTACTTC.

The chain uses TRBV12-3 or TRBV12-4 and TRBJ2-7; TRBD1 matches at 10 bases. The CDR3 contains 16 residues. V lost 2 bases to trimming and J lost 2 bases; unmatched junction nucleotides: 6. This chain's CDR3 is CASSLTGQGFPYEQYF. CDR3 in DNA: TGTGCCAGCAGTTTAACGGGACAGGGGTTTCCCTACGAGCAGTACTTC.

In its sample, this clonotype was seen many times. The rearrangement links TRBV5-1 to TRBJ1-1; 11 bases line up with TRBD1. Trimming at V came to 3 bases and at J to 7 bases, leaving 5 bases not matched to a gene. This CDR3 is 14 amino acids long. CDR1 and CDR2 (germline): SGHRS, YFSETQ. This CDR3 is CASSSGQGADEAFF. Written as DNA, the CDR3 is TGCGCCAGCAGCTCAGGACAGGGGGCTGATGAAGCTTTCTTT.

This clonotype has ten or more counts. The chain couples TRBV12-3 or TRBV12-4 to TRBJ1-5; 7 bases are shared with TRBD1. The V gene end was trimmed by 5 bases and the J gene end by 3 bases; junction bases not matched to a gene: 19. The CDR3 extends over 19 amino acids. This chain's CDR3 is CASSQTGALGTGVNQPQHF. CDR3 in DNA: TGTGCCAGCAGTCAGACCGGGGCATTGGGAACAGGGGTCAATCAGCCCCAGCATTTT.

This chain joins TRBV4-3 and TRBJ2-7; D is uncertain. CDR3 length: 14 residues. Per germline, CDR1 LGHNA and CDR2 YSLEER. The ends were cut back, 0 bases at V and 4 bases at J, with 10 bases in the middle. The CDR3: CASSQDLGVYEQYF. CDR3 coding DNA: TGCGCCAGCAGCCAAGATCTGGGTGTTTACGAGCAGTACTTC.

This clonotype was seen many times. The DNA for the CDR3 is TGTGCCAGCAGCTTAACCAGGGCAGGGACGGAGCAGTACTTC. Protein product: CASSLTRAGTEQYF. The V and J genes are TRBV11-2 and TRBJ2-7, with D tentatively TRBD1 or TRBD2 (5 bases each). This CDR3 comprises 14 residues. V gave up 2 bases and J gave up 7 bases, with 15 bases separating them. In germline, CDR1 is SGHAT, CDR2 FQNNGV.

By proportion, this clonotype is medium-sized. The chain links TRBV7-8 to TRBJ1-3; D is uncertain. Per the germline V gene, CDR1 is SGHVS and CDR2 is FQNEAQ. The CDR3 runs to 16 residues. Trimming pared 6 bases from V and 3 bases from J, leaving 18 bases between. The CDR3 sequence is CASRPSQTVGGNTIYF. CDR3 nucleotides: TGTGCCAGCAGGCCCTCCCAAACCGTAGGTGGAAACACCATATATTTT. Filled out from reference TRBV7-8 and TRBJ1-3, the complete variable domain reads GAGVSQSPRYKVAKRGQDVALRCDPISGHVSLFWYQQALGQGPEFLTYFQNEAQLDKSGLPSDRFFAERPEGSVSTLKIQRTQQEDSAVYLCASRPSQTVGGNTIYFGEGSWLTVV.

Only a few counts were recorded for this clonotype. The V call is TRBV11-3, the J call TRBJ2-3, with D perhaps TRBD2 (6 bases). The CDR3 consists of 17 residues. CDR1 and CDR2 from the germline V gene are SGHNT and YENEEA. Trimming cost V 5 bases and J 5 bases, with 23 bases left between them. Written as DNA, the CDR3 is TGTGCCAGCAGCCAGACCTGGACTAACGGCGCCTTAGATACGCAGTATTTT. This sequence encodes CASSQTWTNGALDTQYF. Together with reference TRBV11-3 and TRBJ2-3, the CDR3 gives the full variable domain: EAGVVQSPRYKIIEKKQPVAFWCNPISGHNTLYWYLQNLGQGPELLIRYENEEAVDDSQLPKDRFSAERLKGVDSTLKIQPAELGDSAVYLCASSQTWTNGALDTQYFGPGTRLTVL.

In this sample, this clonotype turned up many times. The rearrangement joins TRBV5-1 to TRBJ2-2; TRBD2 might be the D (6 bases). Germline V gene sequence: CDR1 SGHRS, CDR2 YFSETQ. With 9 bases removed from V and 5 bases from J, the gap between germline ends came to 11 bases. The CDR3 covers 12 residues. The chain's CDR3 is CATLGGTGELFF. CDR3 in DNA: TGCGCCACCCTGGGGGGAACCGGGGAGCTGTTTTTT.

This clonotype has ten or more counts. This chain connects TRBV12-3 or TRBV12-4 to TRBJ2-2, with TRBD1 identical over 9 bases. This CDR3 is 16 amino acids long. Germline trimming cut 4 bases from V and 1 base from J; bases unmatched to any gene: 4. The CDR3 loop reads CASSWGQGLNTGELFF. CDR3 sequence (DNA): TGTGCCAGCAGTTGGGGACAGGGCTTGAACACCGGGGAGCTGTTTTTT.

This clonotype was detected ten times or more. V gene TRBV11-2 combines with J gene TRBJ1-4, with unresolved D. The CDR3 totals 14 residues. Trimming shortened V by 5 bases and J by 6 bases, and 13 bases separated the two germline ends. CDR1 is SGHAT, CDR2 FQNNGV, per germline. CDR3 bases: TGTGCCAGCAGCCCGTATATTTCCTATGAAAAACTGTTTTTT. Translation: CASSPYISYEKLFF.

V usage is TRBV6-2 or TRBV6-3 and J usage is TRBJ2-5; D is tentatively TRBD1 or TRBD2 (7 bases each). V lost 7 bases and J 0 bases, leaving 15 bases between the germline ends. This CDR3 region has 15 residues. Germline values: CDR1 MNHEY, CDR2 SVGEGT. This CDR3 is CASNVRGGYQETQYF. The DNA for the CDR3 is TGTGCCAGCAACGTCAGGGGGGGGTACCAAGAGACCCAGTACTTC.

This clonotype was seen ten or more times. The CDR3 protein is CASSFTGSNQPQHF. The DNA of the CDR3 is TGTGCCAGCAGCTTTACTGGTAGCAATCAGCCCCAGCATTTT. The rearrangement joins TRBV7-9 to TRBJ1-5; D unresolved. Germline V gene data show CDR1 as SEHNR and CDR2 as FQNEAQ (reference sequence). The CDR3 has 14 amino acids. Deletions cut 3 bases from V and 0 bases from J, with 6 bases between.